This note documents a single T cell receptor (beta chain) sequence. Its antigen remains unknown. Every isolated RNA sample was fully reverse transcribed, so sequencing captured expressed TCRB transcripts. Produced via immunoSEQ multiplex PCR; TCRdb's table is partial and in-frame only. The sample shows 300,000 to 400,000 clones, roughly 8.8% of them seen only once. Deletions cut 3 bases from V and 0 bases from J, with 3 bases between. The CDR3 consists of 12 residues. From germline, CDR1 is SGHNT and CDR2 YYREEE (reference sequence). This specimen comes from a study of beta chain features in type 1 diabetes. Study outcomes and limitations: The naive, central memory and Treg TCRB repertoires looked more alike in patients than they did in healthy donors. Type 1 diabetes patients showed a moderate but significant shortening of TCRB CDR3s in all four CD4+ subsets. High TCR expression in some cells could lead to their over-representation in cDNA sequencing.

The sequence came from a man aged 25-45 years with type 1 diabetes. The sample consisted of central memory CD4+ T cells from blood. V usage is TRBV5-4 and J usage is TRBJ2-5; D unclear. CDR3 residues: CASSYYQETQYF. The CDR3 nucleotides are TGTGCCAGCAGCTACTACCAAGAGACCCAGTACTTC.